This T cell receptor beta chain was recorded in a study of cytotoxic CD8 clonotypes in ibrutinib-treated CLL. Looking at the study overall: Results showed around 24 partial and 2 complete responses; following median roughly 70 months, approximately 14 remained remitted, approximately 12 advanced. Findings and limits, study-wide: Sample timing was unmatched between remission and later-progressing patients; lymph nodes unstudied.

Profiled with immunoSEQ multiplex PCR; TCRdb holds only in-frame clones, not every one. This table has around 250,000 clones, 70% appearing once. A note on this clone: Its antigen is undetermined. One junction end does not reproduce the germline sequence, and a read error may be involved.

Germline values: CDR1 SSHAT, CDR2 FNYEAQ (reference sequence). The CDR3 has 12 residues. The rearrangement links TRBV7-7 to TRBJ1-2; D is ambiguous. This TCR came from a human donor with chronic lymphocytic leukemia. The sequencing used PBMCs, collected after 24 months of ibrutinib treatment. DNA of the CDR3: TGTGCTAGCAGCTTAGCGACCGCAGGCTACACCTTC. It yields the protein CASSLATAGYTF.